One sample yielded the 3 T cell receptor beta chains listed below, sequenced in a study of monozygotic twins with inflammatory bowel disease (dated by TCRdb to about 2019). Receptor libraries were prepared by 5' RACE. Sequencing used an Illumina HiSeq 2500. The reads went through TCRdb reprocessing, and each CDR3 protein sequence gets one entry with no DNA. The sample's records list under 150,000 distinct CDR3 sequences. 2% to 3% of the sample comes from the top ten. Material: blood. Receptors were obtained from a human donor with ulcerative colitis or Crohn's disease, or a healthy co-twin of an affected twin (not recorded which).

V is TRBV14 and J is TRBJ2-4; TCRdb reports TRBD1, a call that lacks DNA to check it against. Germline assignment: CDR1 SGHDN and CDR2 FVKESK. The CDR3 loop spans 13 amino acids. The CDR3 spells CASSPGEGNIQYF.

The chain links TRBV29-1 to TRBJ2-3; TCRdb outputs TRBD1, but without DNA this stays unchecked. The V gene's germline CDR1 is SQVTM and CDR2 ANQGSEA. This CDR3 is built from 15 residues. The CDR3 spells CSVGPYGGGTDTQYF.

The rearrangement links TRBV11-2 to TRBJ2-5; TCRdb's assignment of TRBD2 cannot be checked, as there is no DNA. The germline gives CDR1 SGHAT, CDR2 FQNNGV. The CDR3 has 15 amino acids. CDR3 loop: CASSARTSGGETQYF.